This TCR beta chain was captured by sequencing in a study of T-cell memory formation after mild COVID-19. Study-level results: Among clones contracting day 15 to 85, CD4/CD8 was balanced, whereas later expanders leaned CD4+. Researchers found some responding clones in pre-infection memory, a sign that cross-reactive memory joined. Shrinking CD4+ clones resided mostly in CM and EM, and CD8+ ones in EMRA.

Concerning this clonotype itself: Its antigen is undetermined.

MiXCR, applied by TCRdb to the 5' RACE reads, yields one record per CDR3 protein. The sample has 500,000 to 650,000 distinct CDR3 sequences, approximately 21% seen once; the top ten hold roughly 8.3%. The sequenced sample consisted of PBMCs or a T cell subset sorted from them (not recorded which). This clonotype was obtained from an adult woman who had mild COVID-19 (a few samples of this study predate the infection). Cell type and time point are not known.

The CDR3 nucleotides read TGTGCCAGCAGCCCCGATGGTCGAGAAAACTATGGCTACACCTTC. Its translation is CASSPDGRENYGYTF. The chain couples TRBV27 to TRBJ1-2; D not resolved. Trimming cost V 6 bases and J 2 bases, with 16 bases left between them. In germline, CDR1 is MNHEY, CDR2 SMNVEV (reference sequence). The CDR3 extends over 15 amino acids.